This T cell receptor beta chain was recorded in a study of blood T cells in healthy people across ages. Regarding this clonotype: The antigen remains unidentified.

Primed by a sample-barcoded 5' primer and a J-beta primer mix, a second PCR proceeded for roughly 6 to 12 cycles. TCRdb itself ran the 5' RACE reads through MiXCR, one entry per CDR3 protein. The data contain 1.5 million to 2 million distinct CDR3 sequences, roughly 30% of them singletons. The germline V gene encodes CDR1 MGHDK and CDR2 SYGVNS. This CDR3 contains 13 residues. V lost 7 bases to trimming and J lost 10 bases; unmatched junction nucleotides: 7. Study-wide results and caveats: Naive and antigen-experienced cells were not separated, limiting conclusive comparison.

Sequenced input: blood. The TCR was taken from a woman in her twenties or thirties in good health. This chain joins TRBV25-1 and TRBJ1-6, with 7 bases fitting TRBD1. The CDR3 DNA sequence: TGTGCCAGCAACAGACAGGGAGGCTCACCCCTCCACTTT. Translating gives CASNRQGGSPLHF.